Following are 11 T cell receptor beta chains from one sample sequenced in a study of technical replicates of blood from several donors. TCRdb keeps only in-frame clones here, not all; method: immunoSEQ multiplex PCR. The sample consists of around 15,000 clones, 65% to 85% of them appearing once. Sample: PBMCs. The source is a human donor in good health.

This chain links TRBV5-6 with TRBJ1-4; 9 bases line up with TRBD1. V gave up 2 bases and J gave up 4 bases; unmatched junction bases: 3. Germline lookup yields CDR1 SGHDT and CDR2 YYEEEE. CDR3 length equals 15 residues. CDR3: CASSFTGQGNEKLFF. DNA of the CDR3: TGTGCCAGCAGCTTTACGGGACAGGGTAATGAAAAACTGTTTTTT.

The CDR3 nucleotides are TGTGCCAGCAGTCTACCCGGGACAGGGAGAACTGAAGCTTTCTTT. Translating it yields CASSLPGTGRTEAFF. The V call is TRBV27, the J call TRBJ1-1, with 9 bases identical to TRBD1. CDR3 length equals 15 residues. Germline trimming cut 5 bases from V and 5 bases from J; bases unmatched to any gene: 9. The germline V gene encodes CDR1 MNHEY and CDR2 SMNVEV (reference sequence).

The CDR3 here is CASSPGEKREGQYF. CDR3 DNA: TGCGCCAGCAGCCCGGGAGAGAAGAGGGAGGGCCAGTACTTC. V is TRBV5-1 and J is TRBJ2-5; 7 bases map to TRBD2. Germline CDR1 reads SGHRS; CDR2 reads YFSETQ. V gave up 4 bases and J gave up 10 bases; unmatched junction bases: 13. The CDR3 spans 14 residues. Based on the CDR3 plus reference TRBV5-1 and TRBJ2-5, the full variable domain is KAGVTQTPRYLIKTRGQQVTLSCSPISGHRSVSWYQQTPGQGLQFLFEYFSETQRNKGNFPGRFSGRQFSNSRSEMNVSTLELGDSALYLCASSPGEKREGQYFGPGTRLLVL.

The CDR3 DNA reads TGTGCCAGCAGCAAAGAAAGGCTTTGGGGAGTAGACCACACAGATACGCAGTATTTT. The encoded protein is CASSKERLWGVDHTDTQYF. This chain connects TRBV21-1 to TRBJ2-3; TRBD2 is the table's D call and was not checked against the DNA. TRBV21-1 is recorded as a pseudogene. This CDR3 spans 19 amino acids.

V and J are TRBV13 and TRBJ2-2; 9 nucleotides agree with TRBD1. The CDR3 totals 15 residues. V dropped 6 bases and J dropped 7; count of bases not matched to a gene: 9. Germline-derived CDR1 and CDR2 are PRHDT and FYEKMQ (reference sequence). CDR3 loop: CASRSLGTGNGELFF. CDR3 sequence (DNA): TGTGCCAGCAGATCGCTCGGGACAGGGAACGGGGAGCTGTTTTTT. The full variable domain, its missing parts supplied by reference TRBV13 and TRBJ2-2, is AAGVIQSPRHLIKEKRETATLKCYPIPRHDTVYWYQQGPGQDPQFLISFYEKMQSDKGSIPDRFSAQQFSDYHSELNMSSLELGDSALYFCASRSLGTGNGELFFGEGSRLTVL.

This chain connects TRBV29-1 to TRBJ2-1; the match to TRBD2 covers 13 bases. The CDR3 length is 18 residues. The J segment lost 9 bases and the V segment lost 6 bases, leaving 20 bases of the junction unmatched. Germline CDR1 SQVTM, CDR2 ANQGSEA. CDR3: CSVQTPIGTGTSGIEQFF. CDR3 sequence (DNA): TGCAGCGTCCAAACGCCGATAGGTACCGGGACTAGCGGGATTGAGCAGTTCTTC.

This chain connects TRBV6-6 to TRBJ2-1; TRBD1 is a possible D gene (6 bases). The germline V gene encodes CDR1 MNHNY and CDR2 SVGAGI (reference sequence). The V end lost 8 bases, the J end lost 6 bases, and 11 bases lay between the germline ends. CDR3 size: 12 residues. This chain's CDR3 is CASGQGINEQFF. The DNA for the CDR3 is TGTGCCAGCGGGCAGGGGATCAATGAGCAGTTCTTC.

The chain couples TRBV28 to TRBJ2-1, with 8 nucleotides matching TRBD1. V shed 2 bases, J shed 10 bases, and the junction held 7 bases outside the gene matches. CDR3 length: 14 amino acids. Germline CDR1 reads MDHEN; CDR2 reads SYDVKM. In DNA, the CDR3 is TGTGCCAGCAGTTTAGCGGACAGGGCGGGAGAGCAGTTCTTC. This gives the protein CASSLADRAGEQFF.

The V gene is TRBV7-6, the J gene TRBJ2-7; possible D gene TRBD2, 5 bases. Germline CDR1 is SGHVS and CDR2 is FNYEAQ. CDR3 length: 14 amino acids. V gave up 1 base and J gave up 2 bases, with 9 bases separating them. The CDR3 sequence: CASSLDPGTYEQYF. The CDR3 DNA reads TGTGCCAGCAGCTTAGATCCGGGAACCTACGAGCAGTACTTC.

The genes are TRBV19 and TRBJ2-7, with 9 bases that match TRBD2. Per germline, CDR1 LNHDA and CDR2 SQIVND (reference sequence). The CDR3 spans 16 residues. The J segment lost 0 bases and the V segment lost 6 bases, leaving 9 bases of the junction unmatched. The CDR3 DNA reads TGTGCCAGTAGACTGACTAGCGGAGGGAGCTCCTACGAGCAGTACTTC. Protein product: CASRLTSGGSSYEQYF.

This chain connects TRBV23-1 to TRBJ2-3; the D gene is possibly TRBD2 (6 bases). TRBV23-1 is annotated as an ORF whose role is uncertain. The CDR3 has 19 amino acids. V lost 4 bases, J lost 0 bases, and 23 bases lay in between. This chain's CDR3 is CASSRRLVPGHTSTDTQYF. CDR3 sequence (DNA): TGCGCCAGCAGTCGCCGACTAGTCCCGGGGCACACTAGCACAGATACGCAGTATTTT.